This T cell receptor beta chain derives from a study of identical twins. TCRdb reanalysed the 5' RACE reads using MiXCR and keeps one entry per CDR3 protein. The sample contains roughly 500,000 distinct CDR3 sequences, less than 25% of which appear only once. Worth noting for this clonotype: The antigen is undetermined.

The germline gives CDR1 SGHDT, CDR2 YYEEEE. V was cut by 2 bases and J by 6 bases, with 8 bases left in between. The CDR3 sequence is 13 residues long. Overall study results and limits: Interpretation of the results relied on cross-sectional statistical analysis and not on following the same donors. Excess sharing by twins proved weaker in beta out-of-frame sequences. Compared with models, monozygotic twins showed more out-of-frame TCR alpha sharing.

The same data also went into a second study, on T cells expressing NK-cell markers. That report adds: One observes that, in a handful of donors, these clonotypes were also the leading ones within the CD3+CD56-NKG2C+ fraction.

Sequenced: CD4+ T cells sorted from blood. The clonotype was recovered from a woman between 18 and 29 years old in good health. The V gene is TRBV5-6, the J gene TRBJ2-2; the D is unclear. CDR3 residues: CASSFLGPGELFF. The CDR3 bases are TGTGCCAGCAGCTTTCTTGGGCCCGGGGAGCTGTTTTTT.